One T cell receptor beta chain is described in this entry. Its antigen is currently unknown. The record originates from a study of shared clonotypes between healthy human individuals. Turning to the study itself: The donor group consisted of two women and three men, aged 18 to 49. Overall study findings and caveats: For naive CD4 cells, roughly 5% of clonotypes were shared across a handful of donors. The donor pool, a small one, limited the genetic and exposure-history diversity represented.

Only in-frame clones appear in the TCRdb table, and some are missing; sequencing was by immunoSEQ multiplex PCR. The sample holds around 2.1 million clones, about 92% seen once. The germline V gene encodes CDR1 MNHEY and CDR2 SMNVEV (reference sequence). V was trimmed by 10 bases and J by 1 base, leaving 13 bases between them. The CDR3 is 13 amino acids. The naive CD8 population came from CD45RO-negative cells selected for CCR7, without terminally differentiated effector memory CD45RA+ cells. This sequence originates from a man younger than 35 in good health. Some clones in this sample may be carry-over from other donors' samples. The chain uses TRBV27 and TRBJ2-5, with no clear D. Sequenced sample: naive CD8+ T cells from PBMCs. The chain's CDR3 is CATMGYGQETQYF. The DNA for the CDR3 is TGTGCCACGATGGGATACGGCCAAGAGACCCAGTACTTC.